The following is a TCR beta chain sequence with its context. Its antigen is unknown. Data came from immunoSEQ multiplex PCR; TCRdb stores just in-frame clones and leaves some out. The data contain approximately 76,000 clones, approximately 95% of them seen just once; the ten biggest clones take up approximately 9.9%. This entry is derived from a study of OX40 agonist ivuxolimab in advanced cancers. Findings of the study overall: CD4+ and CD8+ blood T cells expanded clonally by week 6 at 0.1 to 3.0 mg/kg.

The input for sequencing was CD4+ or CD8+ T cells sorted from blood, taken in a trial of the OX40 agonist ivuxolimab. The TCR comes from an adult with an advanced solid tumor such as melanoma, head and neck, liver or kidney cancer.

This CDR3 is CASSQGAGLAGDTQYF. The CDR3 DNA sequence: TGCGCCAGCAGCCAAGGGGCGGGACTAGCTGGAGATACGCAGTATTTT. This chain uses TRBV4-3 with TRBJ2-3; 9 bases map to TRBD2. V trimming: 1 base; J trimming: 5 bases; junction bases outside the gene matches: 7. This CDR3 region has 16 residues. Germline V gives CDR1 LGHNA, CDR2 YSLEER.